This T cell receptor beta chain was retrieved from a study of blood T cell repertoires in COVID-19. Generated by immunoSEQ multiplex PCR, the TCRdb table keeps only in-frame clones and is missing some. The table has 150,000 to 200,000 clones, roughly 79% seen once. The V gene end was trimmed by 1 base and the J gene end by 5 bases; junction bases not matched to a gene: 10. The CDR3 loop spans 17 amino acids. Germline CDR1 and CDR2: MDHEN and SYDVKM. This chain links TRBV28 with TRBJ2-2; 7 bases agree with TRBD1. The clonotype comes from a man in his 60s with active or convalescent COVID-19. The sequencing input was peripheral blood. The CDR3 bases are TGTGCCAGCAGTTTATTGGGGCGAGGGGGCGGAACCGGGGAGCTGTTTTTT. This translates into CASSLLGRGGGTGELFF.